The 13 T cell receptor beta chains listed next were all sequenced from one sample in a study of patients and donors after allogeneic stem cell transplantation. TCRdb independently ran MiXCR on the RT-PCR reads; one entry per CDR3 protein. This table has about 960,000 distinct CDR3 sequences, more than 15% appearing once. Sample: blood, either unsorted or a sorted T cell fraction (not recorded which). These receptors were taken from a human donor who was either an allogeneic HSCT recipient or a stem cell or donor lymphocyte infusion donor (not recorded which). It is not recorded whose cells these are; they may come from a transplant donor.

CDR3 nucleotides: TGTGCCACCGGGCAGGGGGTGGACACTGAAGCTTTCTTT. This encodes CATGQGVDTEAFF. The chain is built from TRBV6-2 or TRBV6-3 and TRBJ1-1, with 7 bases that match TRBD1. The CDR3 covers 13 residues. Germline values: CDR1 MNHEY, CDR2 SVGEGT. The junction had 8 bases not matched to a gene; V was cut back by 10 bases and J by 3 bases.

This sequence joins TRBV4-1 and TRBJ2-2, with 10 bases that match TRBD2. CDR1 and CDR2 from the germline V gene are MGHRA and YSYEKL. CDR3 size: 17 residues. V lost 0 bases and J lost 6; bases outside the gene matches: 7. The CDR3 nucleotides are TGCGCCAGCAGCCAAGATACCCAGCGGGGGGGCGCCGGGGAGCTGTTTTTT. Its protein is CASSQDTQRGGAGELFF.

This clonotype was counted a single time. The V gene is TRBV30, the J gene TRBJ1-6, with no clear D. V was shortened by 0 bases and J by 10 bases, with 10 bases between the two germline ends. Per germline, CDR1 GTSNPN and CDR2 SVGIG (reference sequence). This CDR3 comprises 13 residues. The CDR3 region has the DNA TGTGCCTGGAGTGTAGGAGGGAAGTCACCCCTCCACTTT. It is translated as CAWSVGGKSPLHF.

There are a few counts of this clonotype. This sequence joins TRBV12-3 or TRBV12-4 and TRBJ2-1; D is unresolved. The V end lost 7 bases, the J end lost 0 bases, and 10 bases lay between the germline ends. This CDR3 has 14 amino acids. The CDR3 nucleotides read TGTGCCAGCACAGTGGGGATCTCCTACAATGAGCAGTTCTTC. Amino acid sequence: CASTVGISYNEQFF.

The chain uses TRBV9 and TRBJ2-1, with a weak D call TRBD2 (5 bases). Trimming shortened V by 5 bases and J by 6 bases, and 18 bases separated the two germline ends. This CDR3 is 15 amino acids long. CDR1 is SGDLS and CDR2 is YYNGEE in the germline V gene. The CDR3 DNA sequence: TGTGCCAGCAGGGTATGGCGAGGGCCGGGCAATGAGCAGTTCTTC. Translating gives CASRVWRGPGNEQFF.

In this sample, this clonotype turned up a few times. This CDR3 reads CASSIRLSNQPQHF. The CDR3 region has the DNA TGTGCCAGCAGCATCCGGCTTTCTAATCAGCCCCAGCATTTT. This chain links TRBV21-1 with TRBJ1-5. TRBV21-1 corresponds to a pseudogene. There are 14 residues in the CDR3.

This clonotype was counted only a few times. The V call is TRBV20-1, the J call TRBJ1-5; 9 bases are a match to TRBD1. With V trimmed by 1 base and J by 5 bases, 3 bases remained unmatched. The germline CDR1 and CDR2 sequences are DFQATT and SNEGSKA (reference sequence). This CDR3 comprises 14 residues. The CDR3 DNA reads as TGCAGTGCTAGAGCGGGACAGGGTGATCAGCCCCAGCATTTT. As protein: CSARAGQGDQPQHF.

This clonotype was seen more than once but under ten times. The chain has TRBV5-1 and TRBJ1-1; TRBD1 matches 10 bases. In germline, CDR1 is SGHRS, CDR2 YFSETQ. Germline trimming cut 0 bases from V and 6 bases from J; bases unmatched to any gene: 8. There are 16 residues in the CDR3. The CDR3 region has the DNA TGCGCCAGCAGCTTGGACCGGAGACAGGGGGCCGCTGAAGCTTTCTTT. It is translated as CASSLDRRQGAAEAFF.

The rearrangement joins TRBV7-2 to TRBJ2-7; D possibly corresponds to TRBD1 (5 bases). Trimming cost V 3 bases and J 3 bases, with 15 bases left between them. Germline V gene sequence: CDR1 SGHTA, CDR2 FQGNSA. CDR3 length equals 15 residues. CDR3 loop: CASSFPQEYFYEQYF. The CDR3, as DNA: TGTGCCAGCAGCTTTCCACAGGAATATTTCTACGAGCAGTACTTC.

CDR3 in amino acids: CASIKRGTGNTEAFF. The CDR3 DNA follows: TGTGCCAGCATAAAGCGAGGGACAGGGAACACTGAAGCTTTCTTT. The rearrangement links TRBV6-1 to TRBJ1-1; 8 bases map to TRBD1. The CDR3 is 15 amino acids. V lost 7 bases, J lost 1 base, and 8 bases stayed unmatched. Germline loops: CDR1 MNHNS, CDR2 SASEGT.

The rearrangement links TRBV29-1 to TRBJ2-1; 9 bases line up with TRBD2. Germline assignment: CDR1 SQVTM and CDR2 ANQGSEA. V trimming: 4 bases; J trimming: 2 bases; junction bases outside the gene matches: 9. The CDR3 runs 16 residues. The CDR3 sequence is CSVGGGSGRPYNEQFF. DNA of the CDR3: TGCAGCGTTGGCGGGGGGAGCGGGAGGCCCTACAATGAGCAGTTCTTC.

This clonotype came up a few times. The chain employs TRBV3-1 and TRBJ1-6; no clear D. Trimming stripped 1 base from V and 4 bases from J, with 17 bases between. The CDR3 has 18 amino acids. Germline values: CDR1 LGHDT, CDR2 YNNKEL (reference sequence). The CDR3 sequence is CASSQGLVGRDYNSPLHF. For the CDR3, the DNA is TGTGCCAGCAGCCAAGGCTTAGTCGGCCGGGATTATAATTCACCCCTCCACTTT.

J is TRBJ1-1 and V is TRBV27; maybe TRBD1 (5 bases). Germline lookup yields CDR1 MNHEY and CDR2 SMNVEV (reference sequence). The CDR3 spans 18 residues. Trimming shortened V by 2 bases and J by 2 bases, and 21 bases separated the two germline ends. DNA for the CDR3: TGTGCCAGCAGTTTAGTCAGGCAGGGCGTTGACAAAAACACTGAAGCTTTCTTT. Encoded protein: CASSLVRQGVDKNTEAFF.